These 17 T cell receptor beta chains were all obtained from the same sample, sequenced in a study of CD8 T cells in Susac syndrome. cDNA came from about 0.46 to 1 ug RNA primed by random hexamers. TCRdb re-derived calls from the immunoSEQ multiplex PCR reads in MiXCR, one entry per CDR3 protein. The sample contains some 120,000 distinct CDR3 sequences, around 90% of which appear only once. Sequencing used CD8+ T cells from PBMCs. These receptors were obtained from a human donor with multiple sclerosis.

The rearrangement links TRBV5-1 to TRBJ2-7; D perhaps matches TRBD2 (5 bases). Germline-derived CDR1 and CDR2 are SGHRS and YFSETQ. This CDR3 spans 12 amino acids. Deletions cut 6 bases from V and 3 bases from J, with 10 bases between. The CDR3 DNA sequence: TGCGCCAGCACCGGACTCGACTACGAGCAGTACTTC. As protein: CASTGLDYEQYF.

This clonotype has only a few counts. The chain joins TRBV19 to TRBJ2-7; D is unclear. Germline lookup yields CDR1 LNHDA and CDR2 SQIVND (reference sequence). V was clipped by 0 bases and J by 0 bases, with 0 bases between them. The CDR3 sequence is 12 residues long. DNA of the CDR3: TGTGCCAGTAGTATAGACTCCTACGAGCAGTACTTC. Its protein is CASSIDSYEQYF.

This clonotype was picked up one time. The chain carries TRBV15 and TRBJ2-1; tentative D call: TRBD2 (5 bases). This CDR3 comprises 13 residues. Trimming left V 7 bases short and J 2 bases short, with 9 bases between. Germline CDR1 LNHNV, CDR2 YYDKDF (reference sequence). The CDR3 DNA is TGTGCCACCAATGCCGGGACCTACAATGAGCAGTTCTTC. It yields the protein CATNAGTYNEQFF.

V gene TRBV27 combines with J gene TRBJ1-2; TRBD1 agrees at 8 bases. The CDR3 loop spans 16 amino acids. CDR1 and CDR2 from the germline V gene are MNHEY and SMNVEV (reference sequence). V shed 3 bases and J 0 bases; nucleotides not matched to a gene: 6. The CDR3 bases are TGTGCCAGCAGTTTTCAGGGGGCCACCTCTAACTATGGCTACACCTTC. It yields the protein CASSFQGATSNYGYTF.

The V and J genes are TRBV3-1 and TRBJ1-2; the D gene is possibly TRBD1 (5 bases). The germline CDR1 and CDR2 sequences are LGHDT and YNNKEL (reference sequence). The length of the CDR3 is 15 residues. The germline V and J ends were trimmed by 1 base and 4 bases, with 13 bases remaining between them. CDR3 DNA: TGTGCCAGCAGCCAAGCCTTGGGGGTATCCTATGGCTACACCTTC. Protein: CASSQALGVSYGYTF.

This chain joins TRBV12-5 and TRBJ2-7; TRBD1 matches 7 bases. Germline V CDR1 and CDR2: LGHNT, FRNRAP. The V segment lost 4 bases and the J segment 0 bases; nucleotides outside the gene matches: 3. The CDR3 length is 14 residues. The CDR3 here is CASGWDSVSYEQYF. DNA for the CDR3: TGTGCTAGTGGTTGGGACAGCGTCTCCTACGAGCAGTACTTC.

The rearrangement uses TRBV30 and TRBJ2-1, with D tentatively TRBD1 or TRBD2 (6 bases each). The CDR3 is made up of 9 amino acids. Deletions cut 7 bases from V and 12 bases from J, with 10 bases between. Per the germline V gene, CDR1 is GTSNPN and CDR2 is SVGIG (reference sequence). This CDR3 reads CAFGGGQFF. In nucleotides, the CDR3 is TGTGCCTTCGGAGGGGGGCAGTTCTTC.

This clonotype was observed once. The chain combines TRBV5-6 with TRBJ1-4; no clear D gene. The CDR3 totals 17 residues. Germline V gene data show CDR1 as SGHDT and CDR2 as YYEEEE. V was shortened by 0 bases and J by 8 bases, with 20 bases between the two germline ends. Here the CDR3 reads CASSLGAEDPHGEKLFF. The CDR3 DNA reads TGTGCCAGCAGCTTGGGAGCAGAGGACCCCCACGGGGAAAAACTGTTTTTT.

The J gene is TRBJ2-2, the V gene TRBV27; the match to TRBD2 covers 7 bases. This CDR3 contains 15 residues. Per the germline V gene, CDR1 is MNHEY and CDR2 is SMNVEV (reference sequence). V lost 5 bases, J lost 3 bases, and 6 bases stayed unmatched. The CDR3 sequence is CASSSGERDTGELFF. The CDR3 nucleotides are TGTGCCAGCAGTAGCGGGGAGCGGGACACCGGGGAGCTGTTTTTT.

The chain joins TRBV12-3 or TRBV12-4 to TRBJ2-1; TRBD2 agrees at 7 bases. V was pared by 4 bases and J by 9 bases, with 9 bases of the junction left unmatched. CDR3 length: 14 amino acids. Here the CDR3 DNA reads TGTGCCAGCAGTTCGTCATGGGAGGGCCCTGAGCAGTTCTTC. This gives the protein CASSSSWEGPEQFF.

The rearrangement joins TRBV7-9 to TRBJ1-5; a weak D match, TRBD1 (5 bases). This CDR3 contains 15 residues. Trimming cost V 5 bases and J 0 bases, with 11 bases left between them. The germline CDR1 and CDR2 sequences are SEHNR and FQNEAQ (reference sequence). The CDR3 loop reads CASSAAGHSNQPQHF. Written as DNA, the CDR3 is TGTGCCAGCAGCGCAGCGGGGCATAGCAATCAGCCCCAGCATTTT.

This chain joins TRBV19 and TRBJ1-5; unclear D gene. V lost 3 bases to trimming and J lost 2 bases, with 14 bases between them. CDR1 and CDR2 (germline): LNHDA, SQIVND (reference sequence). The CDR3 totals 16 residues. The CDR3 protein is CASSIGLQLGNQPQHF. The CDR3 nucleotides are TGTGCCAGTAGTATTGGTCTCCAGTTAGGCAATCAGCCCCAGCATTTT.

The genes are TRBV2 and TRBJ2-4; 10 bases line up with TRBD2. The CDR3 consists of 15 residues. Germline V gene sequence: CDR1 SNHLY, CDR2 FYNNEI. Trimming took 7 bases from V and 11 from J; bases not matched to a gene: 14. The DNA of the CDR3 is TGTGCCAGCACCTTCTGGGGACTAGCGCGAACCCTTCAGTACTTC. Encoded protein: CASTFWGLARTLQYF. Using reference TRBV2 and TRBJ2-4 for the parts outside the CDR3, the full variable domain is EPEVTQTPSHQVTQMGQEVILRCVPISNHLYFYWYRQILGQKVEFLVSFYNNEISEKSEIFDDQFSVERPDGSNFTLKIRSTKLEDSAMYFCASTFWGLARTLQYFGAGTRLSVL.

The rearrangement uses TRBV7-9 and TRBJ2-5; tentatively, D is TRBD1 (5 bases). Germline CDR1 SEHNR, CDR2 FQNEAQ (reference sequence). V was pared by 1 base and J by 2 bases, with 5 bases between. CDR3 length equals 13 residues. The CDR3 region is CASSLGQQETQYF. CDR3 nucleotide sequence: TGTGCCAGCAGCTTAGGACAGCAAGAGACCCAGTACTTC.

The chain couples TRBV6-2 or TRBV6-3 to TRBJ2-7; D might be TRBD2 (6 bases). Germline V gives CDR1 MNHEY, CDR2 SVGEGT. The V end was cut by 0 bases, the J end by 0 bases, with 9 bases between. The CDR3 loop spans 15 amino acids. The CDR3 reads CASSYSGGGSYEQYF. The DNA for the CDR3 is TGTGCCAGCAGTTACTCTGGGGGAGGCTCCTACGAGCAGTACTTC.

The chain links TRBV27 to TRBJ1-2; the D gene is possibly TRBD1 (5 bases). The germline gives CDR1 MNHEY, CDR2 SMNVEV (reference sequence). CDR3 size: 15 residues. The ends were cut back, 1 base at V and 6 bases at J, with 15 bases in the middle. As DNA, the CDR3 is TGTGCCAGCAGTTTATATTCGGGGCGTCAGGATGGCTACACCTTC. It yields the protein CASSLYSGRQDGYTF.

The chain recombines TRBV6-5 with TRBJ2-1; D ambiguous. This CDR3 has 13 amino acids. Trimming removed 2 bases at V and 8 bases at J, with 10 bases between. The germline CDR1 and CDR2 sequences are MNHEY and SVGAGI. The CDR3: CASSYPFGDEQFF. Here the CDR3 DNA reads TGTGCCAGCAGTTACCCCTTTGGTGATGAGCAGTTCTTC.